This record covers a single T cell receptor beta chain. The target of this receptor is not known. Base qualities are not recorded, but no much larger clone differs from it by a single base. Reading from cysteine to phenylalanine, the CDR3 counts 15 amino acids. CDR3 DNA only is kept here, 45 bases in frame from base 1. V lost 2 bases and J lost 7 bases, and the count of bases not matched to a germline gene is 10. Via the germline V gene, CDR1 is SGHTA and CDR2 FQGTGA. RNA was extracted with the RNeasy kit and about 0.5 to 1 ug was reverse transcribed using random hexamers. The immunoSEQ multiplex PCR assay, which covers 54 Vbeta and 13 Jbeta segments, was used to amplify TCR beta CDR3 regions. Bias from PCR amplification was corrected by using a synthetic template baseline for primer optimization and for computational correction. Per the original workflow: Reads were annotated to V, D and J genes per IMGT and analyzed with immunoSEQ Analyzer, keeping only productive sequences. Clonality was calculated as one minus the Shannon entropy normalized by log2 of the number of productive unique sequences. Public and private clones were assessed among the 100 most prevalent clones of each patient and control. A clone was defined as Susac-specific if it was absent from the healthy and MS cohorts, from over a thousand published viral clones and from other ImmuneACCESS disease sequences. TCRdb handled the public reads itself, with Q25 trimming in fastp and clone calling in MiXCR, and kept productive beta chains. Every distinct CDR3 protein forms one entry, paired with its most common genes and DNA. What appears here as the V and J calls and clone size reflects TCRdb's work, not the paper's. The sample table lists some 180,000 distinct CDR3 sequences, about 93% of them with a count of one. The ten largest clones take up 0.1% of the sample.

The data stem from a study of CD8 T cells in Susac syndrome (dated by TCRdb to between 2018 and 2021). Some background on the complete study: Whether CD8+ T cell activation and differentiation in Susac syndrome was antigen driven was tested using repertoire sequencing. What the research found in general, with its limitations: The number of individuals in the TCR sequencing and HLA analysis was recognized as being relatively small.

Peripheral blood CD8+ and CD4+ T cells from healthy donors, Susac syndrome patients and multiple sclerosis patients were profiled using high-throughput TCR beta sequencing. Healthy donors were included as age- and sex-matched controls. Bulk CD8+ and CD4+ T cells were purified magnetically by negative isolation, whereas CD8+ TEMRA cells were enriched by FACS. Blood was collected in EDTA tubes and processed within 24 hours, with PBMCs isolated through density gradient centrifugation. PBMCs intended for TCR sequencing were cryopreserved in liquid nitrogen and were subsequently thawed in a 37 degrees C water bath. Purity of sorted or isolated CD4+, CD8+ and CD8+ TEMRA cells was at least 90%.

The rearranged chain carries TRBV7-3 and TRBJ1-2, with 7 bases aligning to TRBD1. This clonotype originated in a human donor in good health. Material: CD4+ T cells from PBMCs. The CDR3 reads CASSLSTGNPTGYTF. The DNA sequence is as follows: TGTGCCAGCAGCTTATCGACAGGGAATCCGACTGGCTACACCTTC.